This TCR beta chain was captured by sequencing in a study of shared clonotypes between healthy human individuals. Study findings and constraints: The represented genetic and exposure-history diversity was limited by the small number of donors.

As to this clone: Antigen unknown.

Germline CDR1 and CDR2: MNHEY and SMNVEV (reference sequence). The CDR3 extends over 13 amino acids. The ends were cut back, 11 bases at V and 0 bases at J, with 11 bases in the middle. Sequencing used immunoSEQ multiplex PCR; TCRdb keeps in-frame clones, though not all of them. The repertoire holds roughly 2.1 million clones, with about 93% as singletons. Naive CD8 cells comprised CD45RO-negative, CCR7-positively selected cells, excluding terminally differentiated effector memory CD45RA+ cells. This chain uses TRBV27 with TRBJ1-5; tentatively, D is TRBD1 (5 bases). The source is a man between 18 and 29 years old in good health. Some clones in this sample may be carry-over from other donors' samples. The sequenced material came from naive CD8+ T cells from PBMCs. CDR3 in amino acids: CASGDLSNQPQHF. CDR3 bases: TGTGCCTCGGGGGATCTTAGCAATCAGCCCCAGCATTTT.